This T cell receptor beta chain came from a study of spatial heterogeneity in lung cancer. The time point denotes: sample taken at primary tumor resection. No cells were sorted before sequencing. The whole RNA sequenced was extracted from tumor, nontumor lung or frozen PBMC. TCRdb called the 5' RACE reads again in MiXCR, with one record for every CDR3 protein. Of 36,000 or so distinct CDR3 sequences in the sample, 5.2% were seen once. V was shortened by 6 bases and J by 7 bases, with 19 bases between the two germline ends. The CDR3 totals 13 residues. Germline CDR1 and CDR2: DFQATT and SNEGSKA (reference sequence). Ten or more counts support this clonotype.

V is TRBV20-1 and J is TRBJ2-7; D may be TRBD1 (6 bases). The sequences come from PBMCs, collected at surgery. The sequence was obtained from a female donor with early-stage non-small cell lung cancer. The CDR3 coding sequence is TGCAGTGCCGAGGGGGACACTATGGATGAGCAGTACTTC. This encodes CSAEGDTMDEQYF.